Described below is a single T cell receptor beta chain sequence and its context. This record belongs to a study of blood T cell repertoires in COVID-19. The germline V and J ends were trimmed by 6 bases and 6 bases, with 18 bases remaining between them. Germline V gene data show CDR1 as SGHTA and CDR2 as FQGNSA. The CDR3 is 16 amino acids. The protocol was immunoSEQ multiplex PCR, while the TCRdb copy is restricted to in-frame clones and leaves out a portion. The table has about 670,000 clones, 70% to 90% seen once; the top ten hold around 0.3%. This receptor was identified in a woman aged 18-30 years with acute or convalescent COVID-19. Sequencing was carried out using peripheral blood. The gene calls are TRBV7-2 and TRBJ1-6; D is perhaps TRBD1 (6 bases). In nucleotides, the CDR3 is TGTGCCAGCAGTCTGGAAACAGGGTTTTCTAATTCACCCCTCCACTTT. Its translation: CASSLETGFSNSPLHF.